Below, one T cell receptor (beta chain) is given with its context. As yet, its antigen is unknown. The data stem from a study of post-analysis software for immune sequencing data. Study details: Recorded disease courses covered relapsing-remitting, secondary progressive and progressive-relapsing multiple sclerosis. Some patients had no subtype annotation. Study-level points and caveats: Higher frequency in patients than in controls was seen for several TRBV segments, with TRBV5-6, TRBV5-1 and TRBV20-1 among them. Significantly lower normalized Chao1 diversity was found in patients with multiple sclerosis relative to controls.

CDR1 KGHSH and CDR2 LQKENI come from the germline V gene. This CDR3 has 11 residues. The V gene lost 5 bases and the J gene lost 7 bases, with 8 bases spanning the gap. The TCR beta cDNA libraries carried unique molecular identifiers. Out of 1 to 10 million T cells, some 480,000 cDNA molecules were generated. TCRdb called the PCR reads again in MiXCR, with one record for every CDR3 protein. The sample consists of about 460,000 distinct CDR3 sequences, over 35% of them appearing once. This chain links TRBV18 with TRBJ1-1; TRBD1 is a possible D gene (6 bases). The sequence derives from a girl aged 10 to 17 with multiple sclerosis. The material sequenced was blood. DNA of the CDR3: TGTGCCAGCTCAACACAGGGTGAAGCTTTCTTT. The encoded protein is CASSTQGEAFF.